Below, 15 T cell receptor beta chains from the same sample are listed, as sequenced in a study of cytomegalovirus exposure and HLA in healthy donors. A multiplex PCR was run with 60 Vbeta primers and 13 Jbeta primers. Profiled with immunoSEQ multiplex PCR; TCRdb holds only in-frame clones, not every one. The sample has about 150,000 clones, around 75% seen once; the top ten hold 1.2% to 1.5%. The specimen sequenced was PBMCs. These receptors came from a man younger than 35 in good health and CMV-seronegative.

The rearrangement joins TRBV6-5 to TRBJ2-1, with a possible D match to TRBD2 (6 bases). The CDR3 length is 13 residues. Germline V gives CDR1 MNHEY, CDR2 SVGAGI. Deletions cut 6 bases from V and 10 bases from J, with 16 bases between. The CDR3 coding sequence is TGTGCCAGCAGCCCGGGAGAGCAAGGGGAGCAGTTCTTC. Translating it yields CASSPGEQGEQFF.

This clone came up once. This chain uses TRBV30 with TRBJ1-6; 8 bases align to TRBD1. Germline V gives CDR1 GTSNPN, CDR2 SVGIG (reference sequence). The CDR3 runs to 15 residues. The trim removed 1 base at V and 9 bases at J, leaving 8 bases unmatched. The CDR3: CAWSGAGQGRSPLHF. CDR3 bases: TGTGCCTGGAGTGGGGCCGGACAGGGACGTTCACCCCTCCACTTT.

V and J are TRBV6-5 and TRBJ2-7; TRBD2 agrees at 9 bases. This CDR3 comprises 16 residues. The V gene end was trimmed by 4 bases and the J gene end by 6 bases; junction bases not matched to a gene: 13. The V gene's germline CDR1 is MNHEY and CDR2 SVGAGI. Here the CDR3 reads CASSWGGRAFAGEQYF. DNA of the CDR3: TGTGCCAGCAGTTGGGGCGGGAGGGCCTTTGCGGGCGAGCAGTACTTC.

The rearrangement links TRBV13 to TRBJ2-2, with TRBD2 identical over 9 bases. Losses at the gene ends were 5 bases for V and 6 bases for J; bases not matched to a gene: 10. The CDR3 runs 16 residues. CDR1 and CDR2 (germline): PRHDT, FYEKMQ (reference sequence). The CDR3 DNA follows: TGTGCCAGCAGCCCCGTGGGACTAGCACTCCCCGGGGAGCTGTTTTTT. It is translated as CASSPVGLALPGELFF.

This chain joins TRBV30 and TRBJ1-5; possibly TRBD1 for D (5 bases). V was trimmed by 6 bases and J by 5 bases, leaving 14 bases between them. From germline, CDR1 is GTSNPN and CDR2 SVGIG (reference sequence). The CDR3 is 13 amino acids. The CDR3 loop is CACGASDDQPQHF. For the CDR3, the DNA is TGTGCCTGTGGGGCTAGTGATGATCAGCCCCAGCATTTT.

The genes are TRBV5-8 and TRBJ2-3; possible D gene TRBD2, 6 bases. Germline CDR1 is SGHTS and CDR2 is YDEGEE. CDR3 length: 14 residues. Trimming shortened V by 6 bases and J by 3 bases, and 14 bases separated the two germline ends. The CDR3 sequence: CASKGEAPTDTQYF. The CDR3, as DNA: TGTGCCAGCAAAGGGGAGGCGCCGACAGATACGCAGTATTTT. Based on the CDR3 plus reference TRBV5-8 and TRBJ2-3, the full variable domain is EAGVTQSPTHLIKTRGQQATLRCSPISGHTSVYWYQQALGLGLQFLLWYDEGEERNRGNFPPRFSGRQFPNYSSELNVNALELEDSALYLCASKGEAPTDTQYFGPGTRLTVL.

V is TRBV7-2 and J is TRBJ2-2; D is perhaps TRBD1 (5 bases). This CDR3 spans 14 amino acids. Germline CDR1 and CDR2: SGHTA and FQGNSA. V lost 5 bases and J 1 base, leaving 8 bases between the germline ends. CDR3 region: CASSVTGNTGELFF. CDR3 in DNA: TGTGCCAGCAGCGTCACAGGGAACACCGGGGAGCTGTTTTTT.

V usage is TRBV2 and J usage is TRBJ2-3; 11 bases map to TRBD2. The V segment lost 7 bases and the J segment 5 bases; nucleotides outside the gene matches: 11. The V gene's germline CDR1 is SNHLY and CDR2 FYNNEI. This CDR3 is built from 16 residues. The CDR3 DNA follows: TGTGCCAGCACTGTGCTAGCGGGAGGAATGATAGATACGCAGTATTTT. Translation: CASTVLAGGMIDTQYF.

The V and J genes are TRBV7-9 and TRBJ2-1; a weak D match, TRBD1 (5 bases). Trimming removed 3 bases from V and 7 bases from J, with 10 bases in between. CDR1 is SEHNR, CDR2 FQNEAQ, per germline (reference sequence). The CDR3 extends over 13 amino acids. The CDR3 region is CASSFTAGNEQFF. The CDR3 coding sequence is TGTGCCAGCAGCTTCACCGCAGGGAATGAGCAGTTCTTC.

This clone was seen a handful of times. V is TRBV2 and J is TRBJ2-6, with D unclear. The CDR3 is made up of 17 amino acids. Germline CDR1 and CDR2: SNHLY and FYNNEI. V was clipped by 3 bases and J by 4 bases, with 16 bases between them. The CDR3 nucleotides are TGTGCCAGCAGTGATGACTTTGGGTCTATGGGGGCCAACGTCCTGACTTTC. Protein: CASSDDFGSMGANVLTF.

CDR3 sequence reads: CASSLGGGTSPHEQYF. In DNA form, the CDR3 reads TGTGCCAGCAGCTTAGGCGGGGGGACTAGCCCCCACGAGCAGTACTTC. The chain recombines TRBV7-9 with TRBJ2-7; TRBD2 matches 9 bases. Germline V gene lookup returns CDR1 SEHNR and CDR2 FQNEAQ (reference sequence). The CDR3 has 16 amino acids. J was trimmed by 5 bases and V by 1 base; bases with no gene match: 9.

This CDR3 is CASSPPGLSGAGELFF. The CDR3 DNA sequence: TGTGCCAGCAGCCCCCCGGGACTAAGCGGGGCCGGGGAGCTGTTTTTT. The chain uses TRBV7-2 and TRBJ2-2; 7 positions agree with TRBD2. This CDR3 spans 16 amino acids. Germline V lookup: CDR1 SGHTA, CDR2 FQGNSA. J was trimmed by 6 bases and V by 5 bases; bases with no gene match: 12.

The V call is TRBV4-3, the J call TRBJ2-1, with 10 bases matching TRBD2. With 0 bases clipped from V and 5 bases from J, the junction kept 7 bases outside the gene matches. CDR1 is LGHNA and CDR2 is YSLEER in the germline V gene. The CDR3 runs 17 residues. The CDR3 nucleotides are TGCGCCAGCAGCCAAGATAGGCAAGCGGGAGGGCACAATGAGCAGTTCTTC. Translation gives CASSQDRQAGGHNEQFF.

The CDR3 DNA follows: TGCGCCAGCAGCCAAGGAGACAGGGAATCCTACGAGCAGTACTTC. It yields the protein CASSQGDRESYEQYF. The chain joins TRBV4-1 to TRBJ2-7; 7 positions match TRBD1. The CDR3 length is 15 residues. Per germline, CDR1 MGHRA and CDR2 YSYEKL. With 1 base clipped from V and 1 base from J, the junction kept 4 bases outside the gene matches.

The table lists this clone with a few counts. This chain links TRBV7-6 with TRBJ1-2; 7 bases line up with TRBD1. The CDR3 runs 15 residues. J gave up 8 bases and V 1 base, and 10 bases lay outside the gene matches. CDR1 is SGHVS and CDR2 is FNYEAQ in the germline V gene. CDR3 bases: TGTGCCAGCAGCTTAGACGGGCAGGGGGTTGCCGGCTACACCTTC. Encoded protein: CASSLDGQGVAGYTF.